Listed below are T cell receptor beta chains from one sample, sequenced in a study of radiation and T cells in renal cell carcinoma. Libraries were prepared by immunoSEQ multiplex PCR; TCRdb keeps only in-frame clonotypes and omits some of them. The sample lists approximately 90,000 clones, approximately 86% occurring once. This material consisted of blood, taken from a patient whose treatment included radiotherapy and nephrectomy. All receptors derive from a middle-aged man with renal cell carcinoma. Each CDR3 is given with its conserved first and last residue. Each record gives: CDR3 DNA, CDR3 protein, V gene, D gene, CDR3 length, clone size, J gene. The D gene is left open where the match is weak. Clone size is stated in some rows and not others, as once, few, many or a class when expanded.

DNA: TGTGCCAGCAGTGACTCCTCGGGCAGCACTGAAGCTTTCTTT
CDR3: CASSDSSGSTEAFF
V: TRBV6-4
D: -
length: 14
size: few
J: TRBJ1-1

DNA: TGTGCCAGCAGCGTAGATTCCAGAGCGGGAGGGTCGGGGACCGGGGAGCTGTTTTTT
CDR3: CASSVDSRAGGSGTGELFF
V: TRBV9
D: TRBD2
length: 19
size: -
J: TRBJ2-2

DNA: TGTGCCAGCAGTGGATCCGGGACAGCTGACAGTTGGGGCTACACCTTC
CDR3: CASSGSGTADSWGYTF
V: TRBV6-1
D: TRBD1
length: 16
size: once
J: TRBJ1-2

DNA: TGTGCCAGCAGTCTCGACAGTCCAGTACAAACCTACAATGAGCAGTTCTTC
CDR3: CASSLDSPVQTYNEQFF
V: TRBV28
D: -
length: 17
size: -
J: TRBJ2-1

DNA: TGTGCCAGCAGCATCGACAGGAACACTGAAGCTTTCTTT
CDR3: CASSIDRNTEAFF
V: TRBV5-4
D: -
length: 13
size: -
J: TRBJ1-1

DNA: TGTGCCAGCAGCGCTACTGGACAGCAGCGGTACTTC
CDR3: CASSATGQQRYF
V: TRBV5-5
D: -
length: 12
size: -
J: TRBJ2-7

DNA: TGTGCCAGCAGCTTGGAAGTAGGACAGGGTGAGGCTTTCTTT
CDR3: CASSLEVGQGEAFF
V: TRBV5-4
D: TRBD1
length: 14
size: -
J: TRBJ1-1

DNA: TGTGCCAGCAGCTTACAGGAGACCCAGTACTTC
CDR3: CASSLQETQYF
V: TRBV7-8
D: -
length: 11
size: -
J: TRBJ2-5

DNA: TGCGCCAGCAGCTCGGAAGGGGCCTACGAGCAGTACTTC
CDR3: CASSSEGAYEQYF
V: TRBV5-1
D: -
length: 13
size: -
J: TRBJ2-7

DNA: TGCAGCGTTCGGGGAGGGAGACCACGGACCGGGGGTGGGGAGACCCAGTACTTC
CDR3: CSVRGGRPRTGGGETQYF
V: TRBV29-1
D: TRBD2
length: 18
size: -
J: TRBJ2-5

DNA: TGTGCCAGCAGCTTCGGTCTCTACCGGGGCTACACCTTC
CDR3: CASSFGLYRGYTF
V: TRBV7-2
D: -
length: 13
size: -
J: TRBJ1-2

DNA: TGTGCCAGCAGCTCCAGGGGCGGGAGAGAATACGAGCAGTACTTC
CDR3: CASSSRGGREYEQYF
V: TRBV11-2
D: -
length: 15
size: -
J: TRBJ2-7

DNA: TGTGCCAGCAGCTTAGGAAACACAGGGGGCGGGGCAGATACGCAGTATTTT
CDR3: CASSLGNTGGGADTQYF
V: TRBV7-3
D: TRBD1
length: 17
size: -
J: TRBJ2-3

DNA: TGTGCCAGTCGTGGGCCATCATGGGAGACCCAGTACTTC
CDR3: CASRGPSWETQYF
V: TRBV19
D: -
length: 13
size: -
J: TRBJ2-5

DNA: TGTGCCAGCAGCGTAGTCGGGAATAACTATGGCTACACCTTC
CDR3: CASSVVGNNYGYTF
V: TRBV9
D: -
length: 14
size: -
J: TRBJ1-2

DNA: TGCGCCAGCAGCCTACAGGGAGGACCTAGCACAGATACGCAGTATTTT
CDR3: CASSLQGGPSTDTQYF
V: TRBV5-1
D: -
length: 16
size: -
J: TRBJ2-3

DNA: TGTGCCAGCAGGACCGGACTAGCCAAAGAGACCCAGTACTTC
CDR3: CASRTGLAKETQYF
V: TRBV6-6
D: TRBD2
length: 14
size: -
J: TRBJ2-5

DNA: TGTGCCAGCTCCAAAAGCCAGGGGGAATTGAAAACTGAAGCTTTCTTT
CDR3: CASSKSQGELKTEAFF
V: TRBV18
D: TRBD1
length: 16
size: -
J: TRBJ1-1

DNA: TGTGCCACGTCACCGGGACTAGCGTCGGACGAGCAGTACTTC
CDR3: CATSPGLASDEQYF
V: TRBV9
D: TRBD2
length: 14
size: -
J: TRBJ2-7

DNA: TGTGCCAGCAGTACTTTACAGCGGTACACTGAAGCTTTCTTT
CDR3: CASSTLQRYTEAFF
V: TRBV6-5
D: -
length: 14
size: -
J: TRBJ1-1

DNA: TGTGCCAGCAGTGCCGGGACTCGGCCCCAGCATTTT
CDR3: CASSAGTRPQHF
V: TRBV2
D: -
length: 12
size: -
J: TRBJ1-5

DNA: TGTGCCAGCAGTAGACAGGGGGGTAACTCTGGGGCCAACGTCCTGACTTTC
CDR3: CASSRQGGNSGANVLTF
V: TRBV2
D: TRBD1
length: 17
size: -
J: TRBJ2-6

DNA: TGTGCTAGCAGCTTAGGGTTAGATGCGGATACGCAGTATTTT
CDR3: CASSLGLDADTQYF
V: TRBV7-7
D: -
length: 14
size: -
J: TRBJ2-3

DNA: TGTGCCTGGAGGGGGGGACTAGCGGGAGCGACAGATACGCAGTATTTT
CDR3: CAWRGGLAGATDTQYF
V: TRBV30
D: TRBD2
length: 16
size: once
J: TRBJ2-3

DNA: TGTGCCAGCACCAGACTAGCGGGGGGGCCGGGCCATGATGGCAAAAACATTCAGTACTTC
CDR3: CASTRLAGGPGHDGKNIQYF
V: TRBV9
D: TRBD2
length: 20
size: -
J: TRBJ2-4

DNA: TGCGCCAGCAGCCAAGTTGGGACCTACGAGCAGTACTTC
CDR3: CASSQVGTYEQYF
V: TRBV4-1
D: -
length: 13
size: -
J: TRBJ2-7

DNA: TGCGCCAGCAGCTTGGTTCAGGGGGCTTTCAATGAGCAGTTCTTC
CDR3: CASSLVQGAFNEQFF
V: TRBV5-1
D: TRBD1
length: 15
size: -
J: TRBJ2-1

DNA: TGTGCCAGCAGTTACGACCATTCTCGGGAGCAGTACTTC
CDR3: CASSYDHSREQYF
V: TRBV6-5
D: -
length: 13
size: -
J: TRBJ2-7

DNA: TGTGCCAGCAGCAAAAGCGGTCAGCCCCAGCATTTT
CDR3: CASSKSGQPQHF
V: TRBV6-5
D: -
length: 12
size: -
J: TRBJ1-5

DNA: TGTGCCAGCCAGCTTGGGAGGGTGGGCAATCAGCCCCAGCATTTT
CDR3: CASQLGRVGNQPQHF
V: TRBV6-1
D: -
length: 15
size: -
J: TRBJ1-5

DNA: TGCAGCGTTGAACTAGCGGGAGTCGAGCAGTACTTC
CDR3: CSVELAGVEQYF
V: TRBV29-1
D: TRBD2
length: 12
size: -
J: TRBJ2-7

DNA: TGTGCCAGCAGTTTGGGTCGGGGAGATACGCAGTATTTT
CDR3: CASSLGRGDTQYF
V: TRBV27
D: -
length: 13
size: -
J: TRBJ2-3

DNA: TGCAGCGTTTGTTCGGTGGACAGGGGGTATGAAAAACTGTTTTTT
CDR3: CSVCSVDRGYEKLFF
V: TRBV29-1
D: TRBD1
length: 15
size: -
J: TRBJ1-4

DNA: TGTGCCAGCAGTAGAACAGGGGGCGACTATGGCTACACCTTC
CDR3: CASSRTGGDYGYTF
V: TRBV27
D: TRBD1
length: 14
size: few
J: TRBJ1-2

DNA: TGTGCCAGCTCATTTCAGCGGGGGACAGGGGGATCCTACAATGAGCAGTTCTTC
CDR3: CASSFQRGTGGSYNEQFF
V: TRBV18
D: TRBD1
length: 18
size: -
J: TRBJ2-1

DNA: TGCGCCAGCAGCCAGGACAGGGGAGGGGCTGGCTACACCTTC
CDR3: CASSQDRGGAGYTF
V: TRBV4-3
D: TRBD1
length: 14
size: few
J: TRBJ1-2

DNA: TGTGCCAGCAGCATAGAGGGGTACAATGAGCAGTTCTTC
CDR3: CASSIEGYNEQFF
V: TRBV27
D: -
length: 13
size: -
J: TRBJ2-1

DNA: TGCGCCAGCAGCCAAGATAAAGGGAGCTCTGGGGCCAACGTCCTGACTTTC
CDR3: CASSQDKGSSGANVLTF
V: TRBV4-3
D: -
length: 17
size: -
J: TRBJ2-6

DNA: TGTGCCAGCAGCCCCCGCCGGGGCCTCACTAGCACAGATACGCAGTATTTT
CDR3: CASSPRRGLTSTDTQYF
V: TRBV9
D: -
length: 17
size: -
J: TRBJ2-3

DNA: TGTGCCAGCTCACCCTCGAGGGGATCCTACGAGCAGTACTTC
CDR3: CASSPSRGSYEQYF
V: TRBV18
D: -
length: 14
size: -
J: TRBJ2-7

DNA: TGTGCCAGCAGGGCAGAGAATGAAAAACTGTTTTTT
CDR3: CASRAENEKLFF
V: TRBV2
D: -
length: 12
size: -
J: TRBJ1-4

DNA: TGTGCCAGCAGTTTATCCGGGACAGGGATGACCGGGGAGCTGTTTTTT
CDR3: CASSLSGTGMTGELFF
V: TRBV27
D: TRBD1
length: 16
size: -
J: TRBJ2-2

DNA: TGTGCCAGCAGCATTGGGGCAGGTGAAGCTTTCTTT
CDR3: CASSIGAGEAFF
V: TRBV7-3
D: -
length: 12
size: -
J: TRBJ1-1

DNA: TGTGCCAGCTCACCACCGGGGACAGGGGGCAATCAGCCCCAGCATTTT
CDR3: CASSPPGTGGNQPQHF
V: TRBV18
D: TRBD1
length: 16
size: -
J: TRBJ1-5

DNA: TGTGCCAGCAGCCCAGGGCGCGGGGAGATACCCACAGATACGCAGTATTTT
CDR3: CASSPGRGEIPTDTQYF
V: TRBV5-4
D: -
length: 17
size: -
J: TRBJ2-3

DNA: TGCGCCAGCAGCTTGGAGATCAGGACAGATACGCAGTATTTT
CDR3: CASSLEIRTDTQYF
V: TRBV5-1
D: -
length: 14
size: -
J: TRBJ2-3

DNA: TGTGCCTGGAGTCGTGCCCGGGAGACCCAGTACTTC
CDR3: CAWSRARETQYF
V: TRBV30
D: -
length: 12
size: -
J: TRBJ2-5

DNA: TGTGCCAGTAGTATGGACGGGAGCTACGAGCAGTACTTC
CDR3: CASSMDGSYEQYF
V: TRBV19
D: -
length: 13
size: -
J: TRBJ2-7